This T cell receptor (beta chain) is drawn from a study of blood T cells in healthy people across ages. Study outcomes and limitations: More naive CD4+ cells and higher diversity marked long-lived donors relative to aged donors.

A J-beta primer mix and a sample-barcoded 5' primer were used in a second PCR of roughly 6 to 11 cycles. TCRdb itself ran the 5' RACE reads through MiXCR, one entry per CDR3 protein. The sample records around 1,800,000 distinct CDR3 sequences, around 42% being singletons. CDR3 size: 17 residues. J gave up 7 bases and V 5 bases, and 19 bases lay outside the gene matches. Germline lookup yields CDR1 SNHLY and CDR2 FYNNEI. A note on this clonotype: No antigen is known for it.

The V call is TRBV2, the J call TRBJ2-7; 8 bases agree with TRBD1. This clonotype was obtained from a human donor in good health. What was sequenced was blood. CDR3 residues: CASSSQDREEYWGEQYF. The CDR3 DNA follows: TGTGCCAGCAGTTCGCAGGACAGGGAGGAGTATTGGGGTGAGCAGTACTTC. The full variable domain, rest sourced from reference TRBV2 and TRBJ2-7, is EPEVTQTPSHQVTQMGQEVILRCVPISNHLYFYWYRQILGQKVEFLVSFYNNEISEKSEIFDDQFSVERPDGSNFTLKIRSTKLEDSAMYFCASSSQDREEYWGEQYFGPGTRLTVT.